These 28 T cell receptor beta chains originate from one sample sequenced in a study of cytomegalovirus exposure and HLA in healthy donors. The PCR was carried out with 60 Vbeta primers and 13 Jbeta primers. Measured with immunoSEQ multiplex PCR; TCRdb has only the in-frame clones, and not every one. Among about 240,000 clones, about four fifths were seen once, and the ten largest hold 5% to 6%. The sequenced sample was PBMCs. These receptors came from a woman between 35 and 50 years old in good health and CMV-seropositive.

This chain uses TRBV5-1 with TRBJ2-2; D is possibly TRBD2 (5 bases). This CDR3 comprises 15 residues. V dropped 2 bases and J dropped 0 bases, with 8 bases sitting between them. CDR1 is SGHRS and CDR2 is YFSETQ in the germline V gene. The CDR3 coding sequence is TGCGCCAGCAGCTTCGCGGGCTCGAACACCGGGGAGCTGTTTTTT. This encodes CASSFAGSNTGELFF.

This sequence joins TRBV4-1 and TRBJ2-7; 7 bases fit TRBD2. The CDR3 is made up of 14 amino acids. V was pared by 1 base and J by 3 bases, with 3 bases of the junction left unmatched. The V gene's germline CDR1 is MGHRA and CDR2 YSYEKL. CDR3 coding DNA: TGCGCCAGCAGCCAAGGGCGGGGGAGCTACGAGCAGTACTTC. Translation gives CASSQGRGSYEQYF.

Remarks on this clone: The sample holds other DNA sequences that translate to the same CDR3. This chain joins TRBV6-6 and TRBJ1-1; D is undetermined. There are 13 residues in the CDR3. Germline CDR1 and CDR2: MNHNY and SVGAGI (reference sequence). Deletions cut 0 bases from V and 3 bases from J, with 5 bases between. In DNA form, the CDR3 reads TGTGCCAGCAGTTACTCTCGGGACACTGAAGCTTTCTTT. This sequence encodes CASSYSRDTEAFF.

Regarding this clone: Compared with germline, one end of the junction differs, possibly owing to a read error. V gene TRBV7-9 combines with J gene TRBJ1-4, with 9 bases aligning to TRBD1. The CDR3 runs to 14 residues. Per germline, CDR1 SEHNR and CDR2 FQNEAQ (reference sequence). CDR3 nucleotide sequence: TGTTCCAGCAGCTTCGGGACAGGGCGGGAAAAACTGTTTTTT. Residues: CSSSFGTGREKLFF.

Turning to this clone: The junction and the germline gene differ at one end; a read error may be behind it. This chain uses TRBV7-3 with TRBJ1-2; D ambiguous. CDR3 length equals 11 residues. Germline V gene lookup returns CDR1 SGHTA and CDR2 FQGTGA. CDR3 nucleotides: TGTGCCAGCAGCTCCGGAGTGGCTACGGCCTTC. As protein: CASSSGVATAF.

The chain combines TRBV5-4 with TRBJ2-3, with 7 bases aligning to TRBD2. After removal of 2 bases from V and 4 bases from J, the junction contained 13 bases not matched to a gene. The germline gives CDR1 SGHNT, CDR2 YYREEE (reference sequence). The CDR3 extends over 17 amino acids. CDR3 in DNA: TGTGCCAGCAGCTTCGGCCTAGCGGTTGGATTCGCAGATACGCAGTATTTT. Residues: CASSFGLAVGFADTQYF.

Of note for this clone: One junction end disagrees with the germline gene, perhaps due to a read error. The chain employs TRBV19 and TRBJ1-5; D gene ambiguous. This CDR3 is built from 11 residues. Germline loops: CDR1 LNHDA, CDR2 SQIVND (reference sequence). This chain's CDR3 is CRQARNQPQHF. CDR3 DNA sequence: TGCCGTCAGGCAAGAAATCAGCCCCAGCATTTT. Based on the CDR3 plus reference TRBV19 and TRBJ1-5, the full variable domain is DGGITQSPKYLFRKEGQNVTLSCEQNLNHDAMYWYRQDPGQGLRLIYYSQIVNDFQKGDIAEGYSVSREKKESFPLTVTSAQKNPTAFYLCRQARNQPQHFGDGTRLSIL.

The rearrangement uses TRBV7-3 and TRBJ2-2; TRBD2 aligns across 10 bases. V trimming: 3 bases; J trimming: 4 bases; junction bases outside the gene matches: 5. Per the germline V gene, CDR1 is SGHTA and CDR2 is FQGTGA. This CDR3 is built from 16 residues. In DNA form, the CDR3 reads TGTGCCAGCAGCTTCGTAGCGGGGGGTGGCACCGGGGAGCTGTTTTTT. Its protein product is CASSFVAGGGTGELFF.

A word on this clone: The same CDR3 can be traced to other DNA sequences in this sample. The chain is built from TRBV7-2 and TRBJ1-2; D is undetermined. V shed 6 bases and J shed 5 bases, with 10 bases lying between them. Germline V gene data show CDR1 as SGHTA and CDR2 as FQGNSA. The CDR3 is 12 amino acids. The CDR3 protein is CASSPEVYGYTF. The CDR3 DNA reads TGTGCCAGCAGTCCCGAGGTATATGGCTACACCTTC.

Written as DNA, the CDR3 is TGTGCCTGGAGTCGGACAGGGGGTTTCCTAGCCGGGGAGCTGTTTTTT. Its protein is CAWSRTGGFLAGELFF. The chain employs TRBV30 and TRBJ2-2, with 10 nucleotides matching TRBD1. The germline gives CDR1 GTSNPN, CDR2 SVGIG (reference sequence). J gave up 6 bases and V 2 bases, and 9 bases lay outside the gene matches. The CDR3 length is 16 residues.

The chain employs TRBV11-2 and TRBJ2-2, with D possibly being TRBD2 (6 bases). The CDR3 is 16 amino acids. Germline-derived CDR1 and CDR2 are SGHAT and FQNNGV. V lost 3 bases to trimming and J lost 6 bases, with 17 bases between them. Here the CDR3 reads CASSFSLAPGPGELFF. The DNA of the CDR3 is TGTGCCAGCAGCTTTAGCCTAGCGCCGGGCCCCGGGGAGCTGTTTTTT.

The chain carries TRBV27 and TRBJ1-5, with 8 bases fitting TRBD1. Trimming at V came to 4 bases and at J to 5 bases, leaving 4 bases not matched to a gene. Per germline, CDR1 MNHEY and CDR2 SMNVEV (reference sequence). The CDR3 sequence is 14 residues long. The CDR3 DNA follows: TGTGCCAGCAGTTCCGACAGGGGATATCAGCCCCAGCATTTT. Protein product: CASSSDRGYQPQHF.

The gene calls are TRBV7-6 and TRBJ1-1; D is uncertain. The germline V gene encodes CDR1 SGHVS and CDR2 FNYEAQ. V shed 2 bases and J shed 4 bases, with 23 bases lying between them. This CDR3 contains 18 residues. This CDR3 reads CASSLPSGTGAWSTEAFF. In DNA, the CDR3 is TGTGCCAGCAGCTTACCCAGCGGTACTGGCGCCTGGAGCACTGAAGCTTTCTTT.

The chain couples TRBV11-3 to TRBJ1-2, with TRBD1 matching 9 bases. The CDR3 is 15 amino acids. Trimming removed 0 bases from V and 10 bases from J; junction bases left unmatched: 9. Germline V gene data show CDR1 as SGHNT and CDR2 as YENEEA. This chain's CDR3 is CASSLEGTGQGVYTF. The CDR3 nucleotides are TGTGCCAGCAGCTTAGAAGGGACAGGGCAAGGGGTCTACACCTTC. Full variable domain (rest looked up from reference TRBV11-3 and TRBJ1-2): EAGVVQSPRYKIIEKKQPVAFWCNPISGHNTLYWYLQNLGQGPELLIRYENEEAVDDSQLPKDRFSAERLKGVDSTLKIQPAELGDSAVYLCASSLEGTGQGVYTFGSGTRLTVV.

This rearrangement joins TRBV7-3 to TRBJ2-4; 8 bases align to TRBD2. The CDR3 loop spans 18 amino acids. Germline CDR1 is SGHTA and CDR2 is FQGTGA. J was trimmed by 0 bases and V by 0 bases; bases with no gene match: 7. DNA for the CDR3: TGTGCCAGCAGCTTAACGGCCGGGGGGGCCGGAGCCAAAAACATTCAGTACTTC. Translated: CASSLTAGGAGAKNIQYF.

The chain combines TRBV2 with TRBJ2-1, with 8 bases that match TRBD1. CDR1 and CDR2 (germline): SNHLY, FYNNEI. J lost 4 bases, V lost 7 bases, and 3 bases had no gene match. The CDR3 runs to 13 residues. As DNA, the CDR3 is TGTGCCAGCACACAGGGGGTTTACAATGAGCAGTTCTTC. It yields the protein CASTQGVYNEQFF.

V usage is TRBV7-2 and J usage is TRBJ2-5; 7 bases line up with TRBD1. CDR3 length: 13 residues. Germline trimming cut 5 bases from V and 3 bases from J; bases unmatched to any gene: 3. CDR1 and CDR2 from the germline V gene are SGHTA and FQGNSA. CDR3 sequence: CASSRDREETQYF. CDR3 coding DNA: TGTGCCAGCAGCCGAGACAGGGAAGAGACCCAGTACTTC.

This CDR3 reads CASSQQGARSDEQYF. CDR3 coding DNA: TGTGCCAGCAGCCAACAGGGGGCGCGGAGTGACGAGCAGTACTTC. The V gene is TRBV9, the J gene TRBJ2-7, with 9 positions matching TRBD1. The ends lost 4 bases at V and 5 bases at J; junction bases unmatched: 10. CDR1 and CDR2 from the germline V gene are SGDLS and YYNGEE. This CDR3 spans 15 amino acids.

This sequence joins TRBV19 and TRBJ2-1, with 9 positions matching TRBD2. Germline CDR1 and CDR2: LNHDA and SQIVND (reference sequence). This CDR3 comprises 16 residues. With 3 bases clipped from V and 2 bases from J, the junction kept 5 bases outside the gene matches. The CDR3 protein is CASSIGAGGTYNEQFF. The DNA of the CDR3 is TGTGCCAGTAGTATCGGGGCGGGAGGGACCTACAATGAGCAGTTCTTC.

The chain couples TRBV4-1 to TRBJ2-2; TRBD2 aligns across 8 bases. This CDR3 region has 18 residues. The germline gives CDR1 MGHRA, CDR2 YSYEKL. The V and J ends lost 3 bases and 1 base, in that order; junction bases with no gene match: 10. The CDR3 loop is CASSQEIAGMGNTGELFF. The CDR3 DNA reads TGCGCCAGCAGCCAGGAAATAGCGGGGATGGGGAACACCGGGGAGCTGTTTTTT.

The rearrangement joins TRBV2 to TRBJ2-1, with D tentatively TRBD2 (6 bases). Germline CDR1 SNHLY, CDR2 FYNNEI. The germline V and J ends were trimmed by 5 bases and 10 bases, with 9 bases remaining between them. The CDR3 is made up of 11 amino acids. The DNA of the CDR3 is TGTGCCAGCAGTAAGCGGGTCGAGCAGTTCTTC. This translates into CASSKRVEQFF.

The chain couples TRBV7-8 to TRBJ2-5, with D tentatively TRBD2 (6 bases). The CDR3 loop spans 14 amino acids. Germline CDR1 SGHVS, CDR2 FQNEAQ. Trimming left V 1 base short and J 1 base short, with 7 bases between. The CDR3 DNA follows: TGTGCCAGCAGCTTAGTGGGGGGCCAAGAGACCCAGTACTTC. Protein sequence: CASSLVGGQETQYF.

CDR3 sequence reads: CASSQVPLALYEQYF. For the CDR3, the DNA is TGCGCCAGCAGCCAAGTTCCACTAGCCCTCTACGAGCAGTACTTC. This rearrangement joins TRBV4-1 to TRBJ2-7; the D gene is possibly TRBD2 (6 bases). The germline V gene encodes CDR1 MGHRA and CDR2 YSYEKL. The CDR3 is 15 residues long. V was shortened by 1 base and J by 3 bases, with 13 bases between the two germline ends.

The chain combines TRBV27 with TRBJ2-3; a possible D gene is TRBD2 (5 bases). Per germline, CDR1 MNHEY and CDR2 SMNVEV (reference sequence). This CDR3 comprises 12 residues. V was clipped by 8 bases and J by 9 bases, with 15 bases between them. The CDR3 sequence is CASYRGSGTQYF. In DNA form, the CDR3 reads TGTGCCAGCTATCGAGGGTCCGGAACGCAGTATTTT.

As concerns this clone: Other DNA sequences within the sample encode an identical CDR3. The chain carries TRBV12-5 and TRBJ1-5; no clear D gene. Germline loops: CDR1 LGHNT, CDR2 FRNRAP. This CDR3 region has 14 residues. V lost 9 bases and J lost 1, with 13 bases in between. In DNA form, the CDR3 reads TGTGCTAGCGGGGTAGGAGGGAGCAATCAGCCCCAGCATTTT. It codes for CASGVGGSNQPQHF.

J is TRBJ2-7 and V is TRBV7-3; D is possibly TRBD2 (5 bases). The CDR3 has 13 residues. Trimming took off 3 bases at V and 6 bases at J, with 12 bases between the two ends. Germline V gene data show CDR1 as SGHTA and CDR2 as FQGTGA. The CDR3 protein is CASSLFERAEQYF. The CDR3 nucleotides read TGTGCCAGCAGCTTGTTTGAGAGGGCCGAGCAGTACTTC.

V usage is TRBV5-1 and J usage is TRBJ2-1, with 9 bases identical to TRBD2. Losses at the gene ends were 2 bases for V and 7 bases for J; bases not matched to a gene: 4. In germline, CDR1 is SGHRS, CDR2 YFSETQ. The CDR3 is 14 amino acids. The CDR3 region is CASSFSGSRNEQFF. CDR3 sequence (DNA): TGCGCCAGCAGCTTTAGCGGGAGTCGGAATGAGCAGTTCTTC. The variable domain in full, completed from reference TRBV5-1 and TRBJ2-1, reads KAGVTQTPRYLIKTRGQQVTLSCSPISGHRSVSWYQQTPGQGLQFLFEYFSETQRNKGNFPGRFSGRQFSNSRSEMNVSTLELGDSALYLCASSFSGSRNEQFFGPGTRLTVL.

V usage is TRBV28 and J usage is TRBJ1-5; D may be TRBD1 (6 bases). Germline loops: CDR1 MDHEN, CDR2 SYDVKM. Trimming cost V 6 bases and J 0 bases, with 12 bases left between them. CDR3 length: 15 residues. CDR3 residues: CASRIGGPSNQPQHF. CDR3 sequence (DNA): TGTGCCAGCAGGATAGGGGGTCCTAGCAATCAGCCCCAGCATTTT.